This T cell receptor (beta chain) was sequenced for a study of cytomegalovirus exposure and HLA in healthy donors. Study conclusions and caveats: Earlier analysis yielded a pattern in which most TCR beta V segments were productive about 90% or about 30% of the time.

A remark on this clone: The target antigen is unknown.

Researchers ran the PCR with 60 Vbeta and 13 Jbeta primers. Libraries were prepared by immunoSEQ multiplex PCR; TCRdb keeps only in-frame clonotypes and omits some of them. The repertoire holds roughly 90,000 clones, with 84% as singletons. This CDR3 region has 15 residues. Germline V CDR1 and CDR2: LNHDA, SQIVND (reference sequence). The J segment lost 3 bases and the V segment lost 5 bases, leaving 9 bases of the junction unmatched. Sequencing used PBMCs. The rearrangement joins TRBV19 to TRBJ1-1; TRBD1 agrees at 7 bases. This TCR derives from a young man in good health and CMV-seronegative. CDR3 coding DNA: TGTGCCAGTAGTCCGTGGACAGGTGAGGACACTGAAGCTTTCTTT. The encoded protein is CASSPWTGEDTEAFF.